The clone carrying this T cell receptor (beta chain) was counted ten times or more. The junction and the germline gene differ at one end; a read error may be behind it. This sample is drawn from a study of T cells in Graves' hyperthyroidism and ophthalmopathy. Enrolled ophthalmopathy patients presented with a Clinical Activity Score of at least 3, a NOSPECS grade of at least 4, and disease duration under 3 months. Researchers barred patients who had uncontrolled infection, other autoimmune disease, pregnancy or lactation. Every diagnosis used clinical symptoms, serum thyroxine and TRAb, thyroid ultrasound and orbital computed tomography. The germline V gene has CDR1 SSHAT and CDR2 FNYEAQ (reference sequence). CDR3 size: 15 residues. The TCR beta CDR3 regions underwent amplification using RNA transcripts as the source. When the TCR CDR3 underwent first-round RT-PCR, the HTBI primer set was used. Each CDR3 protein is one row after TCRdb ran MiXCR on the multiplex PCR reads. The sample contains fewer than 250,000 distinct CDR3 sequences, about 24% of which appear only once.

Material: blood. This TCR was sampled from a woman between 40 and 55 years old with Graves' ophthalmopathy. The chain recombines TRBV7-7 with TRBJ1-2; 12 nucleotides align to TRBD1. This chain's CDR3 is CASSPGTGGAGGYTF. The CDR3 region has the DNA TGTGCTAGCAGCCCCGGGACAGGGGGCGCGGGTGGCTACACCTTC.